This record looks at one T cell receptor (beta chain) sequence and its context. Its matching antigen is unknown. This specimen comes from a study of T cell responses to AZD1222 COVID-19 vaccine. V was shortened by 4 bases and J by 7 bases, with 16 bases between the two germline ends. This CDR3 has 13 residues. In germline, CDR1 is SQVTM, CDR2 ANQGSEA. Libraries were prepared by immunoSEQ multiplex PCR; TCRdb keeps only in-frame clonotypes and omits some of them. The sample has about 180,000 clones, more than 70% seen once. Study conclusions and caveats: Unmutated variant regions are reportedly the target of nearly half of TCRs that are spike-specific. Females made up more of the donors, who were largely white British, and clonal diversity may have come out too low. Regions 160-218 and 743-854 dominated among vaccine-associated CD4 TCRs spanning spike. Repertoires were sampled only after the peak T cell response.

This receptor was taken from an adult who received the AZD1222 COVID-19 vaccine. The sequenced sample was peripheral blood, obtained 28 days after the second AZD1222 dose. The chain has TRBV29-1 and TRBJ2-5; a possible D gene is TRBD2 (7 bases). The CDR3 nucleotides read TGCAGCGTTGGGGAGGGGGGGATGGTGACCCAGTACTTC. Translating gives CSVGEGGMVTQYF.